Given below is one T cell receptor beta chain in context. This entry is derived from a study of blood T cell repertoires in COVID-19. Libraries were prepared by immunoSEQ multiplex PCR; TCRdb keeps only in-frame clonotypes and omits some of them. The sample records a few hundred thousand clones, 80% to 85% being singletons. Germline values: CDR1 MGHDK, CDR2 SYGVNS. V lost 4 bases to trimming and J lost 5 bases; unmatched junction nucleotides: 4. The CDR3 contains 14 residues. V and J are TRBV25-1 and TRBJ2-5, with 10 bases fitting TRBD1. Sequenced: peripheral blood. The origin of this receptor is a human donor in a cohort sampled during active COVID-19. CDR3 coding DNA: TGTGCCAGCAGTGCGGGACAGGGGCTGGAGACCCAGTACTTC. Its translation: CASSAGQGLETQYF.